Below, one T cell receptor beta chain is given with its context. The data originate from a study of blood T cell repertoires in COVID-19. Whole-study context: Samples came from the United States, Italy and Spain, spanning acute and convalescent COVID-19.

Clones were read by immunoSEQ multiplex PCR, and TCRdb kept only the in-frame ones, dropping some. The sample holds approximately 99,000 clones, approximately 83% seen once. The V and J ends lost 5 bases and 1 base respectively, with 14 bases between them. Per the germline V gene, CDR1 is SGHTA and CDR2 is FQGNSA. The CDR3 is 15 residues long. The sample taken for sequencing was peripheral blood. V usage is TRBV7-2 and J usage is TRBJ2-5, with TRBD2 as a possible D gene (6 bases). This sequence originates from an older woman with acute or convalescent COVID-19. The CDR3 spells CASSVISGSQETQYF. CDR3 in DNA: TGTGCCAGCAGCGTAATTAGCGGTTCCCAAGAGACCCAGTACTTC.